Detailed here is one TCR beta chain. As yet, its antigen is unknown. This sample also contains other DNA sequences that code for the same CDR3. Some clones are missing from TCRdb's copy, which holds only in-frame ones; the method was immunoSEQ multiplex PCR. Among 97,000 or so clones listed, around 90% were seen once. These data originate in a study of OX40 agonist ivuxolimab in advanced cancers. Overall study: Every 2 weeks, patients got intravenous ivuxolimab at one of six dose levels (0.01-10 mg/kg). Whole-study results and caveats: The investigators did not determine what antigen specificity the expanded peripheral T cells had. Average numbers of expanded clones were greater in CD8+ T cells than in CD4+.

Germline CDR1 is SGDLS and CDR2 is YYNGEE. The CDR3 consists of 16 residues. The V and J ends lost 0 bases and 10 bases, in that order; junction bases with no gene match: 9. The rearrangement joins TRBV9 to TRBJ2-1, with TRBD1 matching over 11 bases. This TCR was sampled from an adult with an advanced solid tumor such as melanoma, head and neck, liver or kidney cancer. This material consisted of CD4+ or CD8+ T cells sorted from blood, taken in a trial of the OX40 agonist ivuxolimab. CDR3 residues: CASSVGVGQGAGEQFF. The CDR3 DNA reads TGTGCCAGCAGCGTAGGGGTCGGACAGGGGGCTGGAGAGCAGTTCTTC.